This TCR beta chain is drawn from a study of blood T cells in healthy people across ages. Study conclusions and caveats: More naive CD4+ cells and higher diversity were found in long-lived than in aged donors. Unsorted PBMCs prevented conclusive naive versus antigen-experienced comparison. Getting older went along with TCR beta diversity per million T cells dropping roughly linearly.

Total RNA was isolated from each sample in quantities of at least 5.5 micrograms. With regard to this clonotype: Its target is not known.

A second PCR of roughly 7 to 11 cycles used a sample-barcoded 5' primer and a J-beta primer mix. TCRdb passed the 5' RACE reads through MiXCR, listing each CDR3 protein once. The sample contains some 1.1 million distinct CDR3 sequences, approximately 38% of which appear only once. This clonotype originated in a man aged 18 to 35 in good health. The sequencing input was blood.

The CDR3 reads CASSSPLQGARRENTIYF. The CDR3, as DNA: TGTGCCAGCAGCTCCCCTCTGCAGGGGGCTCGTAGAGAAAACACCATATATTTT. The chain couples TRBV7-9 to TRBJ1-3, with 8 bases fitting TRBD1. The CDR3 extends over 18 amino acids. Looked up from germline, CDR1 is SEHNR and CDR2 is FQNEAQ (reference sequence). V lost 4 bases, J lost 6 bases, and 17 bases stayed unmatched.